This T cell receptor beta chain was captured in a study of PD-1 blockade in mismatch repair-deficient tumors. Every patient had mismatch repair deficiency by PCR or immunohistochemistry. The CDR3 has 15 amino acids. The V gene lost 4 bases and the J gene lost 6 bases, with 17 bases spanning the gap. Germline V gives CDR1 KGHSH, CDR2 LQKENI. Here immunoSEQ multiplex PCR was the method, and the copy in TCRdb shows in-frame clones only, minus some. The table has tens of thousands of clones, 65% to 85% seen once. The sequence came from an adult with mismatch repair-deficient cancer. Specimen: peripheral blood, collected 44 weeks after starting pembrolizumab. This sequence joins TRBV18 and TRBJ2-3, with D hard to call. Written as DNA, the CDR3 is TGTGCCAGCTCACGCGAAACCGTCAGCCACGATACGCAGTATTTT. Amino acid sequence: CASSRETVSHDTQYF.